This passage covers 17 T cell receptor beta chains from one sample sequenced in a study of a mutant IDH1 vaccine in newly diagnosed glioma. Time point reported: week 35, safety follow-up. Vaccine doses each comprised 300 ug of mutant IDH1 20-mer peptide, with topical imiquimod. This table comes from immunoSEQ multiplex PCR, and its TCRdb copy is limited to in-frame clones, with some not included. Among approximately 50,000 clones listed, around 89% were seen once. The antigens of these receptors remain unknown. The sequencing used PBMCs, collected from a glioma patient whose treatment included an IDH1 peptide vaccine. Receptor source: a woman in her thirties or forties with glioma.

The rearrangement links TRBV6-5 to TRBJ1-4; possible D gene TRBD1, 5 bases. Trimming pared 8 bases from V and 7 bases from J, leaving 17 bases between. Per the germline V gene, CDR1 is MNHEY and CDR2 is SVGAGI. The CDR3 is 14 amino acids. CDR3 nucleotide sequence: TGTGCCAGCGCAGTCCGAAGGGACGGTGAAAAACTGTTTTTT. Protein product: CASAVRRDGEKLFF.

This chain links TRBV5-4 with TRBJ1-3; D ambiguous. The length of the CDR3 is 15 residues. V lost 2 bases, J lost 0 bases, and 9 bases lay in between. CDR1 and CDR2 from the germline V gene are SGHNT and YYREEE (reference sequence). The CDR3 region is CASSFEGLSGNTIYF. The CDR3 DNA sequence: TGTGCCAGCAGCTTCGAGGGCCTCTCTGGAAACACCATATATTTT.

The V gene is TRBV10-2, the J gene TRBJ2-5, with 8 nucleotides matching TRBD2. This CDR3 is built from 14 residues. Germline CDR1 and CDR2: WSHSY and SAAADI. The trim removed 7 bases at V and 5 bases at J, leaving 9 bases unmatched. This chain's CDR3 is CASTTGGIGETQYF. The CDR3 DNA reads as TGCGCCAGCACCACGGGGGGGATCGGGGAGACCCAGTACTTC.

The chain links TRBV6-6 to TRBJ1-1, with D possibly matching TRBD1 (5 bases). V was trimmed by 6 bases and J by 5 bases, leaving 16 bases between them. This CDR3 is built from 14 residues. From germline, CDR1 is MNHNY and CDR2 SVGAGI (reference sequence). CDR3 protein: CASSRGTRRTEAFF. The CDR3 bases are TGTGCCAGCAGCCGCGGGACCAGGAGAACTGAAGCTTTCTTT.

The chain links TRBV21-1 to TRBJ2-4; TRBD2 is taken as the D call from the table, unchecked against the DNA. TRBV21-1 has pseudogene status. The CDR3 spans 16 residues. The CDR3 here is CASSKNSGGGENIQYF. CDR3 DNA sequence: TGTGCCAGCAGCAAAAACTCCGGGGGAGGAGAAAACATTCAGTACTTC.

The chain carries TRBV5-4 and TRBJ1-2; 9 bases align to TRBD1. Germline V gene data show CDR1 as SGHNT and CDR2 as YYREEE (reference sequence). CDR3 length: 13 residues. CDR3 coding DNA: TGTGCTCTATCTTCGGGACAGGGCTATGGCTACACCTTC. Protein: CALSSGQGYGYTF. Together with reference TRBV5-4 and TRBJ1-2, the CDR3 gives the full variable domain: ETGVTQSPTHLIKTRGQQVTLRCSSQSGHNTVSWYQQALGQGPQFIFQYYREEENGRGNFPPRFSGLQFPNYSSELNVNALELDDSALYLCALSSGQGYGYTFGSGTRLTVV.

The gene calls are TRBV2 and TRBJ2-3, with 9 nucleotides matching TRBD1. CDR1 is SNHLY and CDR2 is FYNNEI in the germline V gene. This CDR3 comprises 13 residues. J gave up 13 bases and V 3 bases, and 8 bases lay outside the gene matches. CDR3 protein: CASSDGTGKTEYF. Written as DNA, the CDR3 is TGTGCCAGCAGTGACGGGACAGGGAAAACCGAGTATTTT.

The chain's CDR3 is CASSPSLAGGDTEAFF. The DNA of the CDR3 is TGTGCCAGCTCACCAAGTTTAGCCGGGGGGGACACTGAAGCTTTCTTT. The chain has TRBV18 and TRBJ1-1, with a tentative D call TRBD1 (5 bases). In germline, CDR1 is KGHSH, CDR2 LQKENI. Trimming removed 2 bases at V and 3 bases at J, with 16 bases between. The CDR3 has 16 amino acids.

This sequence joins TRBV2 and TRBJ2-7; D not resolved. With 4 bases removed from V and 3 bases from J, the gap between germline ends came to 10 bases. Per the germline V gene, CDR1 is SNHLY and CDR2 is FYNNEI. CDR3 length: 13 amino acids. CDR3 in DNA: TGTGCCAGCAGTGGTCCATTTGACTACGAGCAGTACTTC. It codes for CASSGPFDYEQYF.

The rearrangement links TRBV10-3 to TRBJ1-5; D remains unclear. Trimming removed 6 bases from V and 3 bases from J, with 9 bases in between. The CDR3 spans 13 residues. Germline CDR1 reads ENHRY; CDR2 reads SYGVKD. CDR3 protein: CAIRGFLNQPQHF. The CDR3 DNA reads TGTGCCATCAGGGGATTTCTCAATCAGCCCCAGCATTTT.

This rearrangement joins TRBV4-1 to TRBJ1-1; no definite D call. The CDR3 has 15 amino acids. The V end lost 4 bases, the J end lost 4 bases, and 16 bases lay between the germline ends. In germline, CDR1 is MGHRA, CDR2 YSYEKL. The CDR3 protein is CASSPSQLTSTEAFF. CDR3 bases: TGCGCCAGCAGCCCCAGTCAATTAACGAGCACTGAAGCTTTCTTT.

V usage is TRBV20-1 and J usage is TRBJ1-1; no reliable D call. V shed 1 base and J shed 8 bases, with 5 bases lying between them. Germline CDR1 DFQATT, CDR2 SNEGSKA (reference sequence). This CDR3 comprises 10 residues. The CDR3 DNA follows: TGCAGTGCTAGAGGTACCGAAGCTTTCTTT. Residues: CSARGTEAFF.

The chain combines TRBV30 with TRBJ2-5; D is possibly TRBD1 (6 bases). V was trimmed by 5 bases and J by 6 bases, leaving 13 bases between them. Germline values: CDR1 GTSNPN, CDR2 SVGIG (reference sequence). CDR3 length equals 12 residues. CDR3 residues: CAWDQTGKTQYF. The CDR3 region has the DNA TGTGCCTGGGATCAAACAGGGAAGACCCAGTACTTC.

V is TRBV29-1 and J is TRBJ1-2, with 8 bases identical to TRBD1. Germline CDR1 SQVTM, CDR2 ANQGSEA. The CDR3 is 16 amino acids. The V gene end was trimmed by 5 bases and the J gene end by 3 bases; junction bases not matched to a gene: 14. The CDR3 DNA follows: TGCAGCGTTCTTACTACGGACAGGGAATTCCACTATGGCTACACCTTC. It codes for CSVLTTDREFHYGYTF.

This chain uses TRBV29-1 with TRBJ2-1; 12 bases are shared with TRBD2. J lost 6 bases, V lost 4 bases, and 7 bases had no gene match. This CDR3 region has 15 residues. CDR1 and CDR2 from the germline V gene are SQVTM and ANQGSEA. The chain's CDR3 is CSVARLAGVSNEQFF. Here the CDR3 DNA reads TGCAGCGTTGCAAGACTAGCGGGAGTTAGCAATGAGCAGTTCTTC.

The rearrangement links TRBV2 to TRBJ2-6; 8 nucleotides agree with TRBD1. The CDR3 spans 15 residues. In germline, CDR1 is SNHLY, CDR2 FYNNEI. V lost 6 bases, J lost 10 bases, and 11 bases stayed unmatched. In DNA form, the CDR3 reads TGTGCCAGCAGCGAGAACGGACAGGGATTAAACGTCCTGACTTTC. Translation gives CASSENGQGLNVLTF.

This clone is a singleton in its sample. An end of the junction differs from the germline gene, which may be a read error. V gene TRBV6-5 combines with J gene TRBJ2-7, with a possible D match to TRBD1 (5 bases). The germline gives CDR1 MNHEY, CDR2 SVGAGI. The CDR3 has 13 residues. The CDR3 is CATSDRYSYEQYF. The CDR3 nucleotides read TGTGCCACCAGTGACAGATACTCCTACGAGCAGTACTTC.